Listed below are T cell receptor beta chains from one sample, sequenced in a study of identical twins. TCRdb re-analysed the 5' RACE reads in MiXCR, keeping a single row per CDR3 protein. The sample has some 250,000 distinct CDR3 sequences, 5.5% to 7.5% seen once. This sample also belongs to another study, concerning T cells expressing NK-cell markers.

The material sequenced was CD8+ T cells sorted from blood. The receptors were sampled from a woman aged 18-35 years in good health. CDR3s include the opening cysteine and the closing phenylalanine or tryptophan. D genes are given only for firm matches. Where a row states a size, it is once, few, many or the class of an expanded clone; other rows omit it.

cdr3_length	clone_size	d_call	v_call	j_call	cdr3_nt	cdr3_aa
12	many	.	TRBV7-9	TRBJ1-1	TGTGCCAGCAGCCTCGGAGGGCAGTGGGCTTTCTTT	CASSLGGQWAFF
20	many	TRBD2	TRBV6-2/TRBV6-3	TRBJ2-3	TGTGCCAGCAGTTTCACTCAGATGTTGAGCGGGGGCCCTAGCACAGATACGCAGTATTTT	CASSFTQMLSGGPSTDTQYF
14	many	.	TRBV12-3/TRBV12-4	TRBJ2-2	TGTGCCAGCAGTTTCAGTAGGAAAGCCGGGGAGCTGTTTTTT	CASSFSRKAGELFF
17	few	TRBD2	TRBV20-1	TRBJ2-1	TGCAGTGCTAGAGATCCGTCTAGCGGGGGTCCTCGCAATGAGCAGTTCTTC	CSARDPSSGGPRNEQFF
16	few	TRBD1	TRBV20-1	TRBJ2-5	TGCAGTGCTAGTAGCCCGGGACAGGGGGCGGAGGAGACCCAGTACTTC	CSASSPGQGAEETQYF
16	.	.	TRBV7-2	TRBJ2-7	TGTGCCAGCAGCCTCGGAATACTACGCCCCATGAAGGAGCAGTACTTC	CASSLGILRPMKEQYF
12	.	.	TRBV2	TRBJ2-7	TGTGCCAGCAGCATCGGGACGGTTAAAAGGTACTTC	CASSIGTVKRYF
14	few	.	TRBV18	TRBJ2-1	TGTGCCAGCTCACCGGAAACGACCTACAATGAGCAGTTCTTC	CASSPETTYNEQFF
17	.	TRBD1	TRBV6-5	TRBJ2-2	TGTGCCAGCAGTTACCGTGTAGGGGGCGATTACCCCGGGGAGCTGTTTTTT	CASSYRVGGDYPGELFF
17	.	TRBD1	TRBV9	TRBJ2-2	TGTGCCAGCAGCTATATGGCCGGGGCAGGGGGCACCGGGGAGCTGTTTTTT	CASSYMAGAGGTGELFF
11	many	.	TRBV27	TRBJ2-1	TGTGCCAGCAGTTCTAGCATTGGGCAGTTCTTC	CASSSSIGQFF
15	many	TRBD1	TRBV6-4	TRBJ2-2	TGTGCCAGCAGTGACTCAGGGGGCAACACCGGGGAGCTGTTTTTT	CASSDSGGNTGELFF
13	few	.	TRBV21-1	TRBJ1-1	TGTGCCAGCCGCGGCGAAATGAACACTGAAGCTTTCTTT	CASRGEMNTEAFF
13	few	TRBD1	TRBV20-1	TRBJ1-2	TGCAGTGCTGACACGGGACAGGGGGGAGGCTACACCTTC	CSADTGQGGGYTF
13	.	.	TRBV11-2	TRBJ2-7	TGTGCCAGCAGCCTCTCAAGTAACTACGAGCAGTACTTC	CASSLSSNYEQYF
17	.	TRBD2	TRBV4-1	TRBJ2-5	TGCGCCAGCAGCCAAGATATCAGCGGGGGGGCCCAAGAGACCCAGTACTTC	CASSQDISGGAQETQYF
13	many	TRBD1	TRBV29-1	TRBJ1-1	TGCAGCGCACAGGACAGGGAGGGCACTGAAGCTTTCTTT	CSAQDREGTEAFF
12	few	.	TRBV10-3	TRBJ1-1	TGTGCCATCGGGGAGGGTCCCACTGAAGCTTTCTTT	CAIGEGPTEAFF
17	.	TRBD1	TRBV11-2	TRBJ2-6	TGTGCCAGCAGCGCAGAGACAGGGGAAGACGGGGCCAACGTCCTGACTTTC	CASSAETGEDGANVLTF
12	many	TRBD2	TRBV9	TRBJ2-1	TGTGCCAGCAGCCCAAACGGGACTATGCTGTTCTTC	CASSPNGTMLFF
15	many	.	TRBV9	TRBJ1-1	TGTGCCAGCAGCCAGACGACAGGCCGCCTCGCTGAAGCTTTCTTT	CASSQTTGRLAEAFF
12	many	TRBD1	TRBV2	TRBJ2-1	TGTGCCAGCCTGGAGACAGGGAATGAGCAGTTCTTC	CASLETGNEQFF
17	many	.	TRBV20-1	TRBJ1-4	TGCAGTGCTAGAGAGGGTCGCAGCCCTAAGGCTAATGAAAAACTGTTTTTT	CSAREGRSPKANEKLFF
15	.	TRBD1	TRBV9	TRBJ1-2	TGTGCCAGCAGCGTAGGGACAGGCGGAAACTATGGCTACACCTTC	CASSVGTGGNYGYTF
13	.	.	TRBV20-1	TRBJ2-7	TGCAGTGCTTTTGGACTCTTAGTATACGAGCAGTACTTC	CSAFGLLVYEQYF
16	many	TRBD1	TRBV9	TRBJ1-4	TGTGCCAGCAGCCCCCCATCAACAGGGGCTTTTGAAAAACTGTTTTTT	CASSPPSTGAFEKLFF
17	few	TRBD2	TRBV11-2	TRBJ2-3	TGTGCCAGCAGCTTAATTCTGGGACTAGTAACGACAGATACGCAGTATTTT	CASSLILGLVTTDTQYF
11	many	.	TRBV12-3/TRBV12-4	TRBJ2-1	TGTGCCAGCAGCCTATCCTATGAGCAGTTCTTC	CASSLSYEQFF
15	many	TRBD1	TRBV9	TRBJ2-7	TGTGCCAGCAGCTCAGAGCGGACAGGGCTCTACGAGCAGTACTTC	CASSSERTGLYEQYF